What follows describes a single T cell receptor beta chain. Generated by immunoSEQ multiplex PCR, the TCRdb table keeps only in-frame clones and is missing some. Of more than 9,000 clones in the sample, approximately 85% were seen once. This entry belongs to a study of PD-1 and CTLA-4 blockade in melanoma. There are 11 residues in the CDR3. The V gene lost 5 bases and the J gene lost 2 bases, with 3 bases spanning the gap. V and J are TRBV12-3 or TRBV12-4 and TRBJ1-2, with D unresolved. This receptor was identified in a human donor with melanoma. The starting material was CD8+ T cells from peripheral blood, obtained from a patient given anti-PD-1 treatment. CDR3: CASSLNYGYTF. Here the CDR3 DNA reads TGTGCCAGCAGTCTAAACTATGGCTACACCTTC.